This T cell receptor (beta chain) was recorded in a study of Graves' ophthalmopathy and Graves' hyperthyroidism. Germline-derived CDR1 and CDR2 are SEHNR and FQNEAQ (reference sequence). The CDR3 is made up of 19 amino acids. Losses at the gene ends were 2 bases for V and 4 bases for J; bases not matched to a gene: 17. Amplified material comprised TCR beta CDR3 regions derived from RNA transcripts. Second-round multiplex PCR came after first-round RT-PCR with HTBI primers. In TCRdb, the multiplex PCR reads were re-called with MiXCR into one record per CDR3 protein. Among roughly 700,000 distinct CDR3 sequences listed, 40% were seen once.

The V gene is TRBV7-9, the J gene TRBJ1-2; 9 bases line up with TRBD1. What was sequenced was peripheral blood. The receptor was isolated from an adult man with Graves' ophthalmopathy. The CDR3 loop is CASSLIAGTGFTQSYGYTF. In DNA form, the CDR3 reads TGTGCCAGCAGCTTAATAGCCGGGACAGGGTTTACGCAGAGCTATGGCTACACCTTC.